The present T cell receptor beta chain was sequenced within a study of blood T cell repertoires in COVID-19 (dated by TCRdb to 2018 to 2020). Background for the entire study: Collaborator samples came from the United States, Italy and Spain and covered acute and convalescent phases of COVID-19. The material from the prospective study consisted of cDNA or gDNA derived from T cells, B-cell-depleted T cells, or PBMCs. Deeply sampled blood TCRbeta repertoires from subjects exposed to, actively infected with, or recovered from COVID-19 were included in the dataset. The repertoires were made available in a free public database intended to serve as a resource for research on the immune response to SARS-CoV-2. The samples were drawn from the first 160 participants of the ongoing ImmuneRACE study and from 1,254 subjects provided by 6 global collaborators. A de-identified subject ID, COVID-19 status, age in years and sex were almost always included in the sample metadata. Where HLA class I and class II types were available, the types were taken from metadata supplied by the sample provider, not from assay-based typing. Broad study findings and their caveats: Clinical and demographic metadata were provided uncurated, with the amount varying by source and participant.

As concerns this clone: The target of this receptor is not known. Within one base of it there is no much larger clone, and no base qualities were kept.

V and J are trimmed by 2 bases and 6 bases, and the gene matches miss 5 bases of the junction. Per the germline V gene, MDHEN is the CDR1 and SYDVKM is the CDR2. The CDR3 has 14 amino acids, counting the end cysteine and phenylalanine. Left in the record is the CDR3 DNA by itself, 42 bases read in frame from the first base. Each collaborating institution followed its own protocols to collect whole blood in K2EDTA tubes. For TCRbeta analysis, collaborator samples were shipped as frozen whole blood, as isolated PBMCs, or as DNA extracted from either sample type. TCRbeta CDR3 regions were amplified from genomic DNA using the immunoSEQ Assay, a bias-controlled multiplex PCR. The original methods were these. The number of nucleated cells in each sample was estimated by amplification of reference gene primers within the assay. To quantify the absolute abundance of each unique TCRbeta CDR3 rearrangement, sequence reads were collapsed and filtered. For each sample, productive Simpson clonality was calculated by taking the square root of Simpson's diversity index across productive rearrangements. TCRdb obtained this table from immuneACCESS and retained in-frame rearrangements with V and J assigned. These tables miss some clones; where compared with another copy, unresolved V genes account for less than half of the shortfall, and the remainder is unexplained. V and J calls and clone size follow that table, whereas D and trimming were derived from the DNA. For this sample the table gives some 200,000 clones, of which 80% to 85% were detected only once. Under 7.5% of the sample is in the top ten clones.

The chain links TRBV28 with TRBJ2-3, and TRBD2 aligns with 7 junction nucleotides. Source material: peripheral blood. This TCR came from a woman aged 40 to 50 with acute or convalescent COVID-19. The nucleotide sequence is TGTGCCAGCAGTTTAATCGGGGGGTGGGATACGCAGTATTTT. This gives the protein CASSLIGGWDTQYF.